This T cell receptor beta chain was identified in a study of blood T cell repertoires in COVID-19. Study-level information: The cDNA or gDNA used as material had been derived from T cells, B-cell-depleted T cells, or PBMCs.

V shed 5 bases and J 6 bases; nucleotides not matched to a gene: 10. The CDR3 length is 15 residues. Looked up from germline, CDR1 is SNHLY and CDR2 is FYNNEI. Clones were read by immunoSEQ multiplex PCR, and TCRdb kept only the in-frame ones, dropping some. The table records around 270,000 clones, around 81% of them present only once. The TCR originated in a person aged 65 to 79 with COVID-19, enrolled during active disease. The sample comprised peripheral blood. The chain carries TRBV2 and TRBJ2-7; 10 nucleotides match TRBD2. CDR3 sequence: CASSPLLAGVSEQYF. The CDR3, as DNA: TGTGCCAGCAGTCCCCTCCTAGCGGGAGTTTCCGAGCAGTACTTC.